The 20 T cell receptor beta chains below all came from one sample that was sequenced in a study of blood T cells in healthy people across ages. Primed by a sample-barcoded 5' primer and a J-beta primer mix, a second PCR proceeded for about 7 to 11 cycles. TCRdb used MiXCR to reprocess the 5' RACE reads, holding one entry per CDR3 protein. The table lists hundreds of thousands of distinct CDR3 sequences, 20% to 25% of them singletons. What was sequenced was blood. These receptors were obtained from a man between 65 and 80 years old in good health.

This clonotype was detected a few times. The chain couples TRBV5-1 to TRBJ2-5; D may be TRBD1 (5 bases). The germline V gene has CDR1 SGHRS and CDR2 YFSETQ. The V end was cut by 2 bases, the J end by 3 bases, with 14 bases between. The CDR3 sequence is 15 residues long. CDR3: CASSFRVAGKETQYF. The CDR3 nucleotides are TGCGCCAGCAGCTTTCGCGTCGCAGGGAAAGAGACCCAGTACTTC.

This clonotype has ten or more counts. One end of the junction fails to match germline, which may point to a read error. The genes are TRBV4-1 and TRBJ2-3; 13 bases line up with TRBD2. CDR3 size: 18 residues. CDR1 MGHRA and CDR2 YSYEKL come from the germline V gene. The CDR3 protein is CASSQLRTSGSSTDTQYF. CDR3 nucleotides: TGTGCCAGCAGCCAACTTAGGACTAGCGGGAGTAGCACAGATACGCAGTATTTT.

CDR3 sequence reads: CASSYTLAYTDTQYF. Here the CDR3 DNA reads TGTGCCAGCAGTTACACCCTAGCCTACACAGATACGCAGTATTTT. The V call is TRBV6-2 or TRBV6-3, the J call TRBJ2-3; maybe TRBD2 (5 bases). The CDR3 is made up of 15 amino acids. In germline, CDR1 is MNHEY, CDR2 SVGEGT. Trimming removed 2 bases at V and 2 bases at J, with 11 bases between.

The gene calls are TRBV20-1 and TRBJ1-1; no firm D call. This CDR3 has 11 residues. V was cut by 6 bases and J by 6 bases, with 11 bases left in between. Per the germline V gene, CDR1 is DFQATT and CDR2 is SNEGSKA (reference sequence). CDR3 in DNA: TGCAGTGCGCGTTCCGGCCCTGAAGCTTTCTTT. Its protein is CSARSGPEAFF.

This clonotype occurred many times. The chain couples TRBV20-1 to TRBJ2-7; D ambiguous. With 2 bases removed from V and 1 base from J, the gap between germline ends came to 6 bases. Germline CDR1 is DFQATT and CDR2 is SNEGSKA (reference sequence). The CDR3 runs to 12 residues. The CDR3 spells CSARPHSYEQYF. For the CDR3, the DNA is TGCAGTGCTAGACCGCATTCCTACGAGCAGTACTTC.

The rearrangement joins TRBV28 to TRBJ2-7; 10 nucleotides match TRBD2. CDR1 and CDR2 from the germline V gene are MDHEN and SYDVKM. V dropped 6 bases and J dropped 5; count of bases not matched to a gene: 10. The CDR3 consists of 15 residues. This CDR3 reads CASRRGLAGVNEQYF. CDR3 sequence (DNA): TGTGCCAGCAGAAGGGGGCTAGCGGGAGTGAACGAGCAGTACTTC.

This clonotype turned up a few times. The chain has TRBV20-1 and TRBJ2-5, with a tentative D call TRBD1 (5 bases). With the DNA end fitting TRBJ2-1 better, the J assignment may be wrong. Per the germline V gene, CDR1 is DFQATT and CDR2 is SNEGSKA (reference sequence). This CDR3 comprises 12 residues. The CDR3: CSASSRDTEQFF. For the CDR3, the DNA is TGCAGTGCTAGTTCCAGGGATACTGAGCAGTTCTTC.

This clonotype was counted a few times. This chain connects TRBV7-8 to TRBJ2-3, with 11 bases matching TRBD2. Losses at the gene ends were 2 bases for V and 3 bases for J; bases not matched to a gene: 10. Germline V gives CDR1 SGHVS, CDR2 FQNEAQ. The length of the CDR3 is 18 residues. CDR3 coding DNA: TGTGCCAGCAGCTTAAGGGTAGCGGGAGGGCCGGAAACAGATACGCAGTATTTT. This codes for CASSLRVAGGPETDTQYF.

This clonotype was detected only a few times. This rearrangement joins TRBV20-1 to TRBJ2-7; D might be TRBD1 or TRBD2, each matching 5 bases. CDR1 DFQATT and CDR2 SNEGSKA come from the germline V gene (reference sequence). With 2 bases removed from V and 3 bases from J, the gap between germline ends came to 11 bases. CDR3 length equals 13 residues. In DNA, the CDR3 is TGCAGTGCTAGAAAAGGGACCCTCTACGAGCAGTACTTC. It is translated as CSARKGTLYEQYF.

This clonotype was picked up a small number of times. A single base separates this from a much larger clone, so it may be a read error. The V call is TRBV20-1, the J call TRBJ2-5; perhaps TRBD2 as D (6 bases). The germline V gene has CDR1 DFQATT and CDR2 SNEGSKA (reference sequence). The CDR3 has 15 amino acids. Trimming left V 5 bases short and J 2 bases short, with 18 bases between. The CDR3 coding sequence is TGCAGTGCTGGGGACGGGAGTCGGTCACAAGAGACCCAGTACTTC. This gives the protein CSAGDGSRSQETQYF.

CDR3 amino acids: CASSLSTIRGEGTEAFF. CDR3 nucleotides: TGTGCCAGCAGCTTAAGCACGATTCGGGGGGAAGGCACTGAAGCTTTCTTT. This chain joins TRBV7-3 and TRBJ1-1, with D maybe TRBD1 (5 bases). The CDR3 consists of 17 residues. The V gene lost 1 base and the J gene lost 4 bases, with 19 bases spanning the gap. Germline lookup yields CDR1 SGHTA and CDR2 FQGTGA.

The V gene is TRBV10-3, the J gene TRBJ2-5; 9 bases are a match to TRBD2. With the DNA end fitting TRBJ2-7 better, the J assignment may be wrong. CDR3 length equals 15 residues. Germline CDR1 and CDR2: ENHRY and SYGVKD. The CDR3 nucleotides read TGTGCCATCAAGGCGGAGACTAGCGGCACCTACGAGCAGTACTTC. This encodes CAIKAETSGTYEQYF.

This clonotype appeared many times. The chain combines TRBV7-3 with TRBJ2-1, with D hard to call. Trimming removed 1 base from V and 5 bases from J, with 9 bases in between. The CDR3 is made up of 14 amino acids. Per germline, CDR1 SGHTA and CDR2 FQGTGA. CDR3 DNA: TGTGCCAGCAGCTTAAACCGTCAGAACAATGAGCAGTTCTTC. It yields the protein CASSLNRQNNEQFF.

V usage is TRBV12-3 or TRBV12-4 and J usage is TRBJ2-7, with D unclear. This CDR3 contains 12 residues. Between the trimmed V and J ends, which lost 5 bases and 0 bases, there was a span of 5 bases. The CDR3 region has the DNA TGTGCCAGCAGTCTAATCTCCTACGAGCAGTACTTC. Translating gives CASSLISYEQYF.

The V and J genes are TRBV18 and TRBJ2-3; D remains ambiguous. The CDR3 contains 14 residues. Per germline, CDR1 KGHSH and CDR2 LQKENI. V was clipped by 1 base and J by 6 bases, with 11 bases between them. The CDR3: CASSPLPVGDTQYF. The CDR3 DNA follows: TGTGCCAGCTCACCACTTCCAGTCGGGGATACGCAGTATTTT.

V gene TRBV10-3 combines with J gene TRBJ2-7; D gene ambiguous. CDR1 and CDR2 (germline): ENHRY, SYGVKD. With 2 bases removed from V and 3 bases from J, the gap between germline ends came to 8 bases. The CDR3 totals 13 residues. CDR3 coding DNA: TGTGCCATCAGTGAGCCCGTATACTACGAGCAGTACTTC. Encoded protein: CAISEPVYYEQYF.

The genes are TRBV19 and TRBJ2-7, with D possibly TRBD1 on 7 matching bases. This CDR3 has 11 amino acids. V was pared by 11 bases and J by 2 bases, with 10 bases between. The V gene's germline CDR1 is LNHDA and CDR2 SQIVND (reference sequence). The CDR3 bases are TGTGCCGTCAGGGGGGCCTACGAGCAGTACTTC. Encoded protein: CAVRGAYEQYF.

This clonotype was seen a single time. The chain carries TRBV5-1 and TRBJ2-7, with TRBD2 matching over 10 bases. This CDR3 contains 15 residues. V trimming: 2 bases; J trimming: 5 bases; junction bases outside the gene matches: 7. Germline V lookup: CDR1 SGHRS, CDR2 YFSETQ. This CDR3 reads CASSLNLAGENEQYF. As DNA, the CDR3 is TGCGCCAGCAGCTTAAACCTAGCGGGAGAGAACGAGCAGTACTTC.

The chain employs TRBV11-2 and TRBJ1-4; perhaps TRBD1 as D (5 bases). V lost 6 bases and J 5 bases, leaving 16 bases between the germline ends. Germline assignment: CDR1 SGHAT and CDR2 FQNNGV. This CDR3 region has 15 residues. Here the CDR3 DNA reads TGTGCCAGCAGGCATAGACGGGCAGGGAATGAAAAACTGTTTTTT. It is translated as CASRHRRAGNEKLFF.

The rearrangement joins TRBV7-8 to TRBJ1-4; D is perhaps TRBD1 (6 bases). The germline gives CDR1 SGHVS, CDR2 FQNEAQ. V was cut by 6 bases and J by 8 bases, with 25 bases left in between. The CDR3 totals 17 residues. The CDR3 protein is CASRVDRKTSRPEKLFF. CDR3 nucleotides: TGTGCCAGCAGGGTAGACAGGAAGACCTCCAGGCCCGAAAAACTGTTTTTT.